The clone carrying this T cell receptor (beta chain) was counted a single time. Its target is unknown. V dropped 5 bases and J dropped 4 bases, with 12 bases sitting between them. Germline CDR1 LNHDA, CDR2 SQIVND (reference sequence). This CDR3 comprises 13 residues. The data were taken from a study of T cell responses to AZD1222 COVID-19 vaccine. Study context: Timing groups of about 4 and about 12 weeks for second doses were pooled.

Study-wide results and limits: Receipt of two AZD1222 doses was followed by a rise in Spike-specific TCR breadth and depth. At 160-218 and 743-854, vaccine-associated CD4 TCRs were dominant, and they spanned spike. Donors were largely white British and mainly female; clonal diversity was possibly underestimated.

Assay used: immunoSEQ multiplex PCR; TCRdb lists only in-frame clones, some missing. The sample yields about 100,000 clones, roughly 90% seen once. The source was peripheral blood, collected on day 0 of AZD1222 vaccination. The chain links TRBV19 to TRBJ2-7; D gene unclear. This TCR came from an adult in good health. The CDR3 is CASSPFSAYEQYF. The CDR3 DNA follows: TGTGCCAGTAGTCCCTTCAGTGCGTACGAGCAGTACTTC.